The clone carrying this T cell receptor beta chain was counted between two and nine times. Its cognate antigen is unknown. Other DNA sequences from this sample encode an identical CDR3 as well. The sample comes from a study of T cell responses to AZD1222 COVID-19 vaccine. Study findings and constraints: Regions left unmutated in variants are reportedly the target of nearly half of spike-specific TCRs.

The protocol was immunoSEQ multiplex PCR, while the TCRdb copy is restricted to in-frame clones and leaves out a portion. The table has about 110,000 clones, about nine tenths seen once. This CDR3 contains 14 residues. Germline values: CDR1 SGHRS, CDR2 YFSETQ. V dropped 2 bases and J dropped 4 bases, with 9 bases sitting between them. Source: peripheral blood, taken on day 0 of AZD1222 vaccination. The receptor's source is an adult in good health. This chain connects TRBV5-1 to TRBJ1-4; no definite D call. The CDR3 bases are TGCGCCAGCAGCTTTGGAGGGAGTAATGAAAAACTGTTTTTT. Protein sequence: CASSFGGSNEKLFF.